This TCR beta chain was found in a study of shared clonotypes between healthy human individuals. The length of the CDR3 is 16 residues. Trimming took off 2 bases at V and 0 bases at J, with 13 bases between the two ends. The germline V gene encodes CDR1 MNHEY and CDR2 SVGAGI. The repertoire was sequenced with immunoSEQ multiplex PCR; TCRdb's copy has only in-frame clones and lacks some. Of approximately 2.3 million clones listed, more than 85% are singletons. This receptor was identified in a man aged 18 to 30 in good health. Some clones in this sample may be carry-over from other donors' samples. This chain connects TRBV6-5 to TRBJ1-2; maybe TRBD1 (6 bases). The sequencing input was naive CD4+ T cells from PBMCs. This sample's subset: CD45RA+ positively selected. The CDR3 loop reads CASSYGGGGTNYGYTF. The CDR3 DNA sequence: TGTGCCAGCAGTTACGGAGGGGGGGGTACTAACTATGGCTACACCTTC.